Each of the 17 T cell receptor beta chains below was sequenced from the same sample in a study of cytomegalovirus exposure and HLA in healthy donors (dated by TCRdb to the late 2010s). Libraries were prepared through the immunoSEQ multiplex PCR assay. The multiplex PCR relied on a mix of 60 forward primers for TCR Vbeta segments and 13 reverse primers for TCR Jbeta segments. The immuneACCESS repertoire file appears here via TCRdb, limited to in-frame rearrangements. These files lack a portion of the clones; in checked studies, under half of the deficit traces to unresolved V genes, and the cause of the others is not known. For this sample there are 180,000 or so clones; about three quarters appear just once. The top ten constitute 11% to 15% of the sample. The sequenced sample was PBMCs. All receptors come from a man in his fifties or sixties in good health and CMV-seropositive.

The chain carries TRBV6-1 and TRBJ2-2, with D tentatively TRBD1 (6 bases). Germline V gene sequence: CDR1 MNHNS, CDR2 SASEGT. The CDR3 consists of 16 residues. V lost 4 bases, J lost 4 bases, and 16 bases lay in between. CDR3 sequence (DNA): TGTGCCAGCAGTGCGACAGGACGACCCCTCACCGGGGAGCTGTTTTTT. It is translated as CASSATGRPLTGELFF.

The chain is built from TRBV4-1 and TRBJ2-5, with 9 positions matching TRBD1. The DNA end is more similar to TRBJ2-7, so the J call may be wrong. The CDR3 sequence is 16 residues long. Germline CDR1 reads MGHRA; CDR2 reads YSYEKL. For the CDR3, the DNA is TGCGCCAGCAGCCAAGAGTTGGGGACAGGGTTCCGCGAGCAGTACTTC. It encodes CASSQELGTGFREQYF.

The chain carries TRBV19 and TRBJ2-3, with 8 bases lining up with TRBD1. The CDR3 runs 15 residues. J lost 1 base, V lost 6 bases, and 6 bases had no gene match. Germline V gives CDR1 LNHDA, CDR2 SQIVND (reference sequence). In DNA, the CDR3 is TGTGCCAGTAGCTTCCAGGGGGCAGGCACAGATACGCAGTATTTT. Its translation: CASSFQGAGTDTQYF. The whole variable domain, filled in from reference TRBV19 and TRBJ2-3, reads DGGITQSPKYLFRKEGQNVTLSCEQNLNHDAMYWYRQDPGQGLRLIYYSQIVNDFQKGDIAEGYSVSREKKESFPLTVTSAQKNPTAFYLCASSFQGAGTDTQYFGPGTRLTVL.

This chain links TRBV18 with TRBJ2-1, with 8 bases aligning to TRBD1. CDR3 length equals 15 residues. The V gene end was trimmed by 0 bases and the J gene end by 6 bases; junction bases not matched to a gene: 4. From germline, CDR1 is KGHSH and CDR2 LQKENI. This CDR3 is CASSPPGRGLNEQFF. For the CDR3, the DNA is TGTGCCAGCTCACCACCGGGCAGGGGGCTCAATGAGCAGTTCTTC.

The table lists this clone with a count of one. CDR3 sequence: CASSFSGTSTDTQYF. CDR3 DNA: TGTGCCAGCAGCTTTAGCGGAACTAGCACAGATACGCAGTATTTT. The chain has TRBV7-2 and TRBJ2-3; possibly TRBD2 for D (6 bases). In germline, CDR1 is SGHTA, CDR2 FQGNSA. CDR3 size: 15 residues. With 3 bases removed from V and 0 bases from J, the gap between germline ends came to 10 bases. The entire variable domain, with the rest obtained from reference TRBV7-2 and TRBJ2-3, is as follows: GAGVSQSPSNKVTEKGKDVELRCDPISGHTALYWYRQSLGQGLEFLIYFQGNSAPDKSGLPSDRFSAERTGGSVSTLTIQRTQQEDSAVYLCASSFSGTSTDTQYFGPGTRLTVL.

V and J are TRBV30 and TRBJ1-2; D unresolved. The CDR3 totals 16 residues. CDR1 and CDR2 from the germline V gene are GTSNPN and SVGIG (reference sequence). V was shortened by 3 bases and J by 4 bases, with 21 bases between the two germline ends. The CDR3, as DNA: TGTGCCTGGAGCGGAGGTAGTGGAGTGCGGCTCTATGGCTACACCTTC. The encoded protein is CAWSGGSGVRLYGYTF.

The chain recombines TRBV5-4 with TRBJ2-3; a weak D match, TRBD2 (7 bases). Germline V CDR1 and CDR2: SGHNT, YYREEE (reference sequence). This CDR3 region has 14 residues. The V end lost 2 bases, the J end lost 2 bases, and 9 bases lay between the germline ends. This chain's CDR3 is CASSFGGPTDTQYF. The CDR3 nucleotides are TGTGCCAGCAGCTTCGGGGGGCCCACAGATACGCAGTATTTT.

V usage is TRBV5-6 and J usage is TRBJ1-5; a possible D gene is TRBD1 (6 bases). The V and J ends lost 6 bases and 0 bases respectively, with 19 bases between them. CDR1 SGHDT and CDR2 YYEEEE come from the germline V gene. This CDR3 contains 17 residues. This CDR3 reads CASTRRGGVYSNQPQHF. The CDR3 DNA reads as TGTGCCAGCACCCGAAGGGGGGGGGTCTATAGCAATCAGCCCCAGCATTTT.

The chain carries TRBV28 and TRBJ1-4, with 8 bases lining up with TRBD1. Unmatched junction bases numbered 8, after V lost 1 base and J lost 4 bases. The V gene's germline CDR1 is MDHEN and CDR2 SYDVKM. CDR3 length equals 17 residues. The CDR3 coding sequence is TGTGCCAGCAGTTTATTTTGGACAGGGCCAAGTAATGAAAAACTGTTTTTT. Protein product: CASSLFWTGPSNEKLFF. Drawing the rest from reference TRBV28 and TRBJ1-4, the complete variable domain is DVKVTQSSRYLVKRTGEKVFLECVQDMDHENMFWYRQDPGLGLRLIYFSYDVKMKEKGDIPEGYSVSREKKERFSLILESASTNQTSMYLCASSLFWTGPSNEKLFFGSGTQLSVL.

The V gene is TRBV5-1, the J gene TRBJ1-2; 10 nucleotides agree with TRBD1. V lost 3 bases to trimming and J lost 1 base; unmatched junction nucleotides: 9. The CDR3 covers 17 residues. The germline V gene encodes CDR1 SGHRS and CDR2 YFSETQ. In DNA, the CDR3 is TGCGCCAGCAGCTCATCCGGGACAGGGGCCCTTAACTATGGCTACACCTTC. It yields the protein CASSSSGTGALNYGYTF.

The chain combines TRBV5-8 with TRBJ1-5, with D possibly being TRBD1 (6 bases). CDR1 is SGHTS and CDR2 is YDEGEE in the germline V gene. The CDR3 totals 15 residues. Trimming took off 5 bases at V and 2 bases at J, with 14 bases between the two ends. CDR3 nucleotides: TGTGCCAGCAGTACCGGGACAAAAGGCAATCAGCCCCAGCATTTT. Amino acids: CASSTGTKGNQPQHF.

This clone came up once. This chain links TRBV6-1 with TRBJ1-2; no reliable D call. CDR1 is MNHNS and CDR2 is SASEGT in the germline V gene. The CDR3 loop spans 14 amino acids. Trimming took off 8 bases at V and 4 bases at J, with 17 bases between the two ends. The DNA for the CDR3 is TGTGCCAGCGGGATGCCGGGATCCCCCTATGGCTACACCTTC. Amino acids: CASGMPGSPYGYTF.

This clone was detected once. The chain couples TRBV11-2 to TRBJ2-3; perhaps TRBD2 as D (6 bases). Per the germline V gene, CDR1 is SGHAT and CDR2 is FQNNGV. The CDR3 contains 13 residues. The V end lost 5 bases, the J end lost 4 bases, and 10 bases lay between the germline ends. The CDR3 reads CASSRGFSDTQYF. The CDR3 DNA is TGTGCCAGCAGCCGGGGGTTCTCAGATACGCAGTATTTT.

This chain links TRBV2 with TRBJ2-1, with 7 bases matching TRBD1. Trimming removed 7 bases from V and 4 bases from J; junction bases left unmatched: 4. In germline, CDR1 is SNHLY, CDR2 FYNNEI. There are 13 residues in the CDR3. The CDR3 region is CASKAGGYNEQFF. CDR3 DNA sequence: TGTGCCAGCAAGGCAGGGGGTTACAATGAGCAGTTCTTC.

CDR3 amino acids: CASSLSPQGIDEQFF. In nucleotides, the CDR3 is TGTGCCAGCAGTTTAAGCCCCCAGGGGATCGATGAGCAGTTCTTC. The chain has TRBV6-5 and TRBJ2-1; D might be TRBD1 (6 bases). Germline V gives CDR1 MNHEY, CDR2 SVGAGI. Trimming cost V 4 bases and J 8 bases, with 18 bases left between them. The CDR3 consists of 15 residues.

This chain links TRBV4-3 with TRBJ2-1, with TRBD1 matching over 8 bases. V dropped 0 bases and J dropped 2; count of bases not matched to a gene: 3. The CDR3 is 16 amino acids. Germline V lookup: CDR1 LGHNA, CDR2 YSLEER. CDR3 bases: TGCGCCAGCAGCCAAGATCCCAGGGGGCCCTACAATGAGCAGTTCTTC. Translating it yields CASSQDPRGPYNEQFF.

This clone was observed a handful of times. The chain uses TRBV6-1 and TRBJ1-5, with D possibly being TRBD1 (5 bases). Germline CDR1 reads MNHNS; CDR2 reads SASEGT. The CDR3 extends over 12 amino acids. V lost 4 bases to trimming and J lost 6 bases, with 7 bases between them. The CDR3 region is CASSAGGQPQHF. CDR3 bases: TGTGCCAGCAGTGCCGGGGGTCAGCCCCAGCATTTT.